The 5 T cell receptor beta chains below were found in one sample sequenced in a study of CD8+ T cells in alopecia areata. The sequencing template was cDNA reverse transcribed from extracted RNA. Sequencing used immunoSEQ multiplex PCR; TCRdb keeps in-frame clones, though not all of them. The sample lists 140,000 to 150,000 clones, approximately 65% occurring once. The sample taken for sequencing was CD8+ T cells sorted from blood. The receptors derive from a human donor in good health.

The gene calls are TRBV9 and TRBJ2-7; unclear D gene. The germline V gene has CDR1 SGDLS and CDR2 YYNGEE. This CDR3 has 15 residues. Between the trimmed V and J ends, which lost 0 bases and 2 bases, there was a span of 12 bases. Written as DNA, the CDR3 is TGTGCCAGCAGCGTAGCCGTAGGGTTAACCTACGAGCAGTACTTC. Translated: CASSVAVGLTYEQYF.

The rearrangement uses TRBV6-5 and TRBJ1-5; D is uncertain. The length of the CDR3 is 15 residues. Germline CDR1 is MNHEY and CDR2 is SVGAGI. With 5 bases removed from V and 0 bases from J, the gap between germline ends came to 11 bases. The DNA of the CDR3 is TGTGCCAGCAGTGCGAGCGGATATAGCAATCAGCCCCAGCATTTT. This gives the protein CASSASGYSNQPQHF.

The genes are TRBV30 and TRBJ1-1; D perhaps matches TRBD1 (6 bases). The germline V and J ends were trimmed by 2 bases and 3 bases, with 16 bases remaining between them. This CDR3 is built from 15 residues. Per germline, CDR1 GTSNPN and CDR2 SVGIG (reference sequence). In DNA, the CDR3 is TGTGCCTGGAGTCCCCCAGGGAGGGGGGACACTGAAGCTTTCTTT. Translation gives CAWSPPGRGDTEAFF.

The V and J genes are TRBV5-1 and TRBJ2-7, with TRBD2 identical over 10 bases. This CDR3 is built from 14 residues. CDR1 is SGHRS and CDR2 is YFSETQ in the germline V gene. The J segment lost 9 bases and the V segment lost 6 bases, leaving 12 bases of the junction unmatched. Here the CDR3 reads CASTPSGLAFGQYF. The CDR3 DNA sequence: TGCGCCAGCACCCCCTCGGGACTAGCGTTTGGGCAGTACTTC.

The chain links TRBV7-3 to TRBJ2-4, with D hard to call. V shed 5 bases and J shed 0 bases, with 14 bases lying between them. CDR1 and CDR2 from the germline V gene are SGHTA and FQGTGA. This CDR3 is 16 amino acids long. The CDR3 DNA follows: TGTGCCAGCAGCCCGAAACTCGGTGTAGCCAAAAACATTCAGTACTTC. This encodes CASSPKLGVAKNIQYF.